The 32 T cell receptor beta chains below were found in one sample sequenced in a study of CD8+ T cells in alopecia areata. Treatment specified: oral pan-JAK inhibitor, 5-10 mg twice daily. TCR sequencing used cDNA made by reverse transcription of extracted RNA. The assay was immunoSEQ multiplex PCR, and TCRdb's table has in-frame clones only and misses some. In the table there are about 200,000 clones, 50% to 60% of which are singletons. Sequencing was performed on CD4+ T cells sorted from blood, taken at week 4, from a patient treated with tofacitinib. The receptors come from a human donor with alopecia areata.

The chain joins TRBV5-6 to TRBJ1-2; no clear D. Germline V gene sequence: CDR1 SGHDT, CDR2 YYEEEE. V was pared by 0 bases and J by 1 base, with 7 bases between. The CDR3 is made up of 14 amino acids. The CDR3 bases are TGTGCCAGCAGCTTGGGCAGAAATAACTATGGCTACACCTTC. Residues: CASSLGRNNYGYTF.

This clone was counted a few times. V is TRBV10-3 and J is TRBJ1-1, with 7 bases that match TRBD1. The CDR3 has 14 residues. The germline gives CDR1 ENHRY, CDR2 SYGVKD. With V trimmed by 10 bases and J by 2 bases, 10 bases remained unmatched. CDR3 coding DNA: TGTGCCACCCAAGAGCGGACAGGAAACACTGAAGCTTTCTTT. This sequence encodes CATQERTGNTEAFF.

This chain joins TRBV11-3 and TRBJ2-7; TRBD1 matches at 10 bases. This CDR3 contains 15 residues. Germline CDR1 is SGHNT and CDR2 is YENEEA. The V segment lost 5 bases and the J segment 2 bases; nucleotides outside the gene matches: 6. For the CDR3, the DNA is TGTGCCAGCAGCAGGAAGGACAGGGGGACCTACGAGCAGTACTTC. As protein: CASSRKDRGTYEQYF.

This clone came up a few times. The rearrangement links TRBV11-2 to TRBJ2-2; no firm D call. V was shortened by 1 base and J by 5 bases, with 5 bases between the two germline ends. CDR3 length equals 13 residues. Germline CDR1 and CDR2: SGHAT and FQNNGV. In DNA, the CDR3 is TGTGCCAGCAGCTTAGTGGGGACCGGGGAGCTGTTTTTT. Encoded protein: CASSLVGTGELFF.

The V gene is TRBV4-3, the J gene TRBJ1-2, with 8 positions matching TRBD1. With 0 bases clipped from V and 5 bases from J, the junction kept 5 bases outside the gene matches. The germline gives CDR1 LGHNA, CDR2 YSLEER. This CDR3 contains 15 residues. For the CDR3, the DNA is TGCGCCAGCAGCCAAGACCAGGGGGCCCCATATGGCTACACCTTC. Translation gives CASSQDQGAPYGYTF.

The rearrangement uses TRBV4-3 and TRBJ2-6; D uncertain. This CDR3 contains 17 residues. The V and J ends lost 0 bases and 2 bases respectively, with 11 bases between them. Germline V gene sequence: CDR1 LGHNA, CDR2 YSLEER. The CDR3 DNA reads as TGCGCCAGCAGCCAAGAGGGTGCTGGCACTGGGGCCAACGTCCTGACTTTC. This sequence encodes CASSQEGAGTGANVLTF.

The chain couples TRBV30 to TRBJ1-5; the D is unclear. There are 12 residues in the CDR3. The V gene lost 6 bases and the J gene lost 0 bases, with 6 bases spanning the gap. The germline V gene has CDR1 GTSNPN and CDR2 SVGIG (reference sequence). The CDR3 loop is CACGYSNQPQHF. The CDR3 region has the DNA TGTGCCTGCGGGTATAGCAATCAGCCCCAGCATTTT.

This chain connects TRBV6-1 to TRBJ1-5, with D perhaps matching TRBD1 (5 bases). The CDR3 sequence is 14 residues long. The V gene lost 0 bases and the J gene lost 7 bases, with 10 bases spanning the gap. Germline V gene data show CDR1 as MNHNS and CDR2 as SASEGT. CDR3 loop: CASSEAGREQPQHF. DNA of the CDR3: TGTGCCAGCAGTGAAGCTGGCAGGGAACAGCCCCAGCATTTT.

J is TRBJ2-5 and V is TRBV2, with TRBD2 identical over 10 bases. The CDR3 is made up of 14 amino acids. V gave up 3 bases and J gave up 4 bases; unmatched junction bases: 2. Germline assignment: CDR1 SNHLY and CDR2 FYNNEI. This CDR3 is CASSEASGGETQYF. The CDR3 DNA reads as TGTGCCAGCAGTGAGGCTAGCGGGGGAGAGACCCAGTACTTC.

This chain uses TRBV9 with TRBJ2-7; TRBD1 agrees at 8 bases. This CDR3 comprises 17 residues. Germline V gives CDR1 SGDLS, CDR2 YYNGEE. Trimming at V came to 0 bases and at J to 2 bases, leaving 10 bases not matched to a gene. The CDR3 sequence: CASSVGATPTGAYEQYF. CDR3 nucleotides: TGTGCCAGCAGCGTAGGAGCGACCCCGACAGGGGCCTACGAGCAGTACTTC.

On this clone: Within the sample, other DNA sequences also encode this same CDR3. This chain links TRBV29-1 with TRBJ1-2; D may be TRBD1 (6 bases). The CDR3 extends over 12 amino acids. V lost 4 bases and J 2 bases, leaving 8 bases between the germline ends. CDR1 is SQVTM, CDR2 ANQGSEA, per germline. The CDR3 nucleotides are TGCAGCGTTGCGGACAGCAACTATGGCTACACCTTC. Translation gives CSVADSNYGYTF.

The rearrangement uses TRBV7-9 and TRBJ2-7; possibly TRBD1 for D (5 bases). The CDR3 is 14 residues long. CDR1 and CDR2 from the germline V gene are SEHNR and FQNEAQ (reference sequence). V was pared by 1 base and J by 5 bases, with 12 bases between. In nucleotides, the CDR3 is TGTGCCAGCAGCTTAGAAGCCAGGGCCAACGAGCAGTACTTC. Amino acids: CASSLEARANEQYF.

The rearrangement uses TRBV6-5 and TRBJ2-1; 8 bases map to TRBD1. The CDR3 runs 14 residues. J lost 3 bases, V lost 5 bases, and 3 bases had no gene match. Germline V gene data show CDR1 as MNHEY and CDR2 as SVGAGI. Written as DNA, the CDR3 is TGTGCCAGCAGTGTAACAGGGGGCTACAATGAGCAGTTCTTC. It translates to CASSVTGGYNEQFF.

The chain is built from TRBV30 and TRBJ2-1; TRBD1 matches at 10 bases. The CDR3 runs 17 residues. Germline-derived CDR1 and CDR2 are GTSNPN and SVGIG (reference sequence). V gave up 1 base and J gave up 6 bases; unmatched junction bases: 12. CDR3 nucleotides: TGTGCCTGGAGTGGTAGAAGAGGGGACAGGGGTCCCAATGAGCAGTTCTTC. Its protein is CAWSGRRGDRGPNEQFF.

V gene TRBV5-6 combines with J gene TRBJ2-1, with 10 bases identical to TRBD2. Per the germline V gene, CDR1 is SGHDT and CDR2 is YYEEEE. With 1 base clipped from V and 4 bases from J, the junction kept 5 bases outside the gene matches. CDR3 size: 16 residues. CDR3 sequence (DNA): TGTGCCAGCAGCTTGTCTGAGCGGGGGGGTTACAATGAGCAGTTCTTC. Translation gives CASSLSERGGYNEQFF.

The chain links TRBV25-1 to TRBJ1-1, with a tentative D call TRBD1 (5 bases). Trimming cost V 0 bases and J 6 bases, with 17 bases left between them. The CDR3 extends over 16 amino acids. Per the germline V gene, CDR1 is MGHDK and CDR2 is SYGVNS. The CDR3 sequence: CASSEYDRGLDAEAFF. DNA of the CDR3: TGTGCCAGCAGTGAATATGATAGGGGACTTGACGCTGAAGCTTTCTTT.

The rearrangement joins TRBV29-1 to TRBJ2-3; the D call may be TRBD1 or TRBD2 (5 bases each). There are 12 residues in the CDR3. The germline V and J ends were trimmed by 7 bases and 0 bases, with 8 bases remaining between them. From germline, CDR1 is SQVTM and CDR2 ANQGSEA. The CDR3 nucleotides are TGCAGCGGCCGGGACAGCACAGATACGCAGTATTTT. It encodes CSGRDSTDTQYF.

This clone has more than one count but fewer than ten. The chain carries TRBV7-9 and TRBJ1-6; D possibly corresponds to TRBD1 (6 bases). Germline assignment: CDR1 SEHNR and CDR2 FQNEAQ (reference sequence). Trimming removed 4 bases at V and 9 bases at J, with 13 bases between. The CDR3 contains 14 residues. CDR3 in DNA: TGTGCCAGCAGCTCCGGACAGCCTGGTTCACCCCTCCACTTT. Encoded protein: CASSSGQPGSPLHF.

This clone has just a few counts. The chain links TRBV5-6 to TRBJ2-1; tentatively, D is TRBD2 (5 bases). V was shortened by 1 base and J by 8 bases, with 10 bases between the two germline ends. The V gene's germline CDR1 is SGHDT and CDR2 YYEEEE. The CDR3 contains 13 residues. The CDR3: CASSLLMRDEQFF. The DNA for the CDR3 is TGTGCCAGCAGCTTGTTGATGAGGGATGAGCAGTTCTTC.

The CDR3 reads CATQRAGESNSPLHF. CDR3 sequence (DNA): TGTGCCACTCAAAGGGCGGGGGAAAGTAATTCACCCCTCCACTTT. The V gene is TRBV27, the J gene TRBJ1-6; maybe TRBD1 (5 bases). The germline V gene encodes CDR1 MNHEY and CDR2 SMNVEV (reference sequence). This CDR3 has 15 residues. Trimming pared 10 bases from V and 6 bases from J, leaving 19 bases between.

The table lists this clone with a count of one. The chain carries TRBV29-1 and TRBJ2-1, with 7 bases fitting TRBD2. The V gene end was trimmed by 4 bases and the J gene end by 0 bases; junction bases not matched to a gene: 3. Germline V gene sequence: CDR1 SQVTM, CDR2 ANQGSEA. The CDR3 runs to 14 residues. The DNA of the CDR3 is TGCAGCGTTGGCGGGGGAGACTCCTACAATGAGCAGTTCTTC. The encoded protein is CSVGGGDSYNEQFF.

This chain connects TRBV30 to TRBJ2-1; 12 bases align to TRBD2. In germline, CDR1 is GTSNPN, CDR2 SVGIG (reference sequence). The CDR3 consists of 16 residues. V trimming: 2 bases; J trimming: 8 bases; junction bases outside the gene matches: 10. The CDR3 coding sequence is TGTGCCTGGAGTCAACAGACTAGCGGGGGAGAGTATGAGCAGTTCTTC. Its protein product is CAWSQQTSGGEYEQFF.

The J gene is TRBJ2-3, the V gene TRBV4-3; tentatively, D is TRBD1 (5 bases). Trimming cost V 4 bases and J 5 bases, with 10 bases left between them. Germline V gives CDR1 LGHNA, CDR2 YSLEER. The length of the CDR3 is 13 residues. The CDR3 loop is CASSPGLEDTQYF. Written as DNA, the CDR3 is TGCGCCAGCAGCCCAGGGCTAGAAGATACGCAGTATTTT.

The genes are TRBV15 and TRBJ2-4; D is perhaps TRBD2 (6 bases). Trimming left V 0 bases short and J 14 bases short, with 8 bases between. The CDR3 has 11 amino acids. CDR1 LNHNV and CDR2 YYDKDF come from the germline V gene (reference sequence). CDR3 region: CATSRDGGKYF. The CDR3 bases are TGTGCCACCAGCAGAGATGGGGGGAAGTACTTC.

This sequence joins TRBV28 and TRBJ1-6; D not certain. Deletions cut 6 bases from V and 14 bases from J, with 14 bases between. There are 12 residues in the CDR3. Germline V gene lookup returns CDR1 MDHEN and CDR2 SYDVKM. In nucleotides, the CDR3 is TGTGCCAGCAGCGGGAAGACTGGGTCCCTCCACTTT. Encoded protein: CASSGKTGSLHF. Looking up the rest from reference TRBV28 and TRBJ1-6 gives the full variable domain: DVKVTQSSRYLVKRTGEKVFLECVQDMDHENMFWYRQDPGLGLRLIYFSYDVKMKEKGDIPEGYSVSREKKERFSLILESASTNQTSMYLCASSGKTGSLHFGNGTRLTVT.

In DNA form, the CDR3 reads TGCAGCGTTGCGGGGGGGTTCGGCTATGGCTACACCTTC. It is translated as CSVAGGFGYGYTF. The genes are TRBV29-1 and TRBJ1-2; perhaps TRBD1 as D (5 bases). CDR1 is SQVTM, CDR2 ANQGSEA, per germline. The ends were cut back, 4 bases at V and 4 bases at J, with 13 bases in the middle. The CDR3 has 13 amino acids. The full variable domain, with the rest looked up from reference TRBV29-1 and TRBJ1-2, is SAVISQKPSRDICQRGTSLTIQCQVDSQVTMMFWYRQQPGQSLTLIATANQGSEATYESGFVIDKFPISRPNLTFSTLTVSNMSPEDSSIYLCSVAGGFGYGYTFGSGTRLTVV.

This clone was observed a few times. Other DNA sequences within the sample encode an identical CDR3. The rearrangement links TRBV2 to TRBJ2-1, with D unclear. The CDR3 covers 11 residues. V lost 4 bases, J lost 3 bases, and 1 base lay in between. Germline CDR1 is SNHLY and CDR2 is FYNNEI. The CDR3: CASSVYNEQFF. CDR3 coding DNA: TGTGCCAGCAGTGTCTACAATGAGCAGTTCTTC.

This clone was found a few times. The chain employs TRBV5-8 and TRBJ1-6; the match to TRBD1 covers 7 bases. V lost 2 bases to trimming and J lost 6 bases; unmatched junction nucleotides: 5. Germline assignment: CDR1 SGHTS and CDR2 YDEGEE. This CDR3 region has 15 residues. DNA for the CDR3: TGTGCCAGCAGCTTCAAGGGGGCTTCTAATTCACCCCTCCACTTT. It specifies CASSFKGASNSPLHF.

The genes are TRBV30 and TRBJ1-4; no firm D call. The CDR3 runs 14 residues. With 0 bases removed from V and 5 bases from J, the gap between germline ends came to 10 bases. Germline loops: CDR1 GTSNPN, CDR2 SVGIG (reference sequence). The CDR3 DNA reads TGTGCCTGGAGTGTTGGCAGCCCCAATGAAAAACTGTTTTTT. Its protein is CAWSVGSPNEKLFF.

This clone was counted ten times or more. At the DNA level, this CDR3 is encoded by other sequences in the same sample as well. The chain joins TRBV30 to TRBJ1-1; no firm D call. CDR1 and CDR2 (germline): GTSNPN, SVGIG (reference sequence). V was clipped by 4 bases and J by 0 bases, with 9 bases between them. The CDR3 is made up of 13 amino acids. The CDR3 sequence: CAWNPQMNTEAFF. The CDR3 DNA follows: TGTGCCTGGAACCCGCAAATGAACACTGAAGCTTTCTTT.

V is TRBV27 and J is TRBJ1-3; D may be TRBD1 (5 bases). The germline V gene has CDR1 MNHEY and CDR2 SMNVEV (reference sequence). V lost 3 bases and J 0 bases, leaving 9 bases between the germline ends. The CDR3 length is 15 residues. CDR3 loop: CASSFDSGSGNTIYF. The CDR3 region has the DNA TGTGCCAGCAGTTTCGACAGCGGCTCTGGAAACACCATATATTTT.

V and J are TRBV4-3 and TRBJ1-4; no definite D call. Trimming stripped 1 base from V and 0 bases from J, with 3 bases between. The CDR3 has 14 amino acids. From germline, CDR1 is LGHNA and CDR2 YSLEER. The CDR3 spells CASSQGPTNEKLFF. The CDR3, as DNA: TGCGCCAGCAGCCAAGGGCCAACTAATGAAAAACTGTTTTTT.